The 17 T cell receptor beta chains below all came from one sample that was sequenced in a study of coeliac disease. The method was immunoSEQ multiplex PCR; TCRdb's version includes in-frame clones alone and lacks a portion of them. The table has about 3,100 clones, about 48% seen once. Sequencing was performed on intraepithelial lymphocytes from the gut. The receptors derive from a woman aged 70-85 years with celiac disease.

The chain carries TRBV6-1 and TRBJ2-5; possible D gene TRBD1, 6 bases. TRBJ2-7 explains the end of the DNA better; the J call may be wrong. CDR3 length equals 15 residues. Looked up from germline, CDR1 is MNHNS and CDR2 is SASEGT. CDR3 region: CASSETGAPVYEQYF. CDR3 DNA: TGTGCCAGCAGTGAGACAGGTGCCCCCGTATACGAGCAGTACTTC.

The chain links TRBV13 to TRBJ2-3; 9 bases agree with TRBD2. This CDR3 has 18 residues. Germline lookup yields CDR1 PRHDT and CDR2 FYEKMQ (reference sequence). V gave up 4 bases and J gave up 3 bases; unmatched junction bases: 14. CDR3 sequence (DNA): TGTGCCAGCAGCTCTGCTGCGCGGGGGGGCCAAGGTACAGATACGCAGTATTTT. It specifies CASSSAARGGQGTDTQYF.

This clone was picked up one time. The rearrangement uses TRBV9 and TRBJ2-3, with 10 positions matching TRBD1. Germline CDR1 reads SGDLS; CDR2 reads YYNGEE. The V and J ends lost 7 bases and 6 bases, in that order; junction bases with no gene match: 11. The CDR3 consists of 15 residues. CDR3 DNA: TGTGCCAGCGGACATCCGGGACAGGGGATGGATACGCAGTATTTT. Protein product: CASGHPGQGMDTQYF.

The CDR3 loop reads CASSLSQGNQPQHF. For the CDR3, the DNA is TGTGCCAGCAGCTTAAGCCAGGGTAATCAGCCCCAGCATTTT. This chain connects TRBV11-3 to TRBJ1-5; D is possibly TRBD1 (5 bases). The CDR3 sequence is 14 residues long. Germline V lookup: CDR1 SGHNT, CDR2 YENEEA. Trimming shortened V by 2 bases and J by 4 bases, and 9 bases separated the two germline ends.

This clone is judged medium-sized. Different DNA sequences within this sample yield the same CDR3. This chain links TRBV5-1 with TRBJ2-7; 9 positions agree with TRBD1. Trimming removed 0 bases from V and 2 bases from J; junction bases left unmatched: 0. The CDR3 sequence is 14 residues long. In germline, CDR1 is SGHRS, CDR2 YFSETQ. The CDR3 region has the DNA TGCGCCAGCAGCTTGGGACAGGGGGCCTACGAGCAGTACTTC. It is translated as CASSLGQGAYEQYF.

This chain links TRBV11-2 with TRBJ2-1, with D possibly matching TRBD2 (6 bases). Trimming shortened V by 4 bases and J by 5 bases, and 18 bases separated the two germline ends. This CDR3 has 16 amino acids. Germline values: CDR1 SGHAT, CDR2 FQNNGV. CDR3: CASSSPGVKDDNEQFF. Written as DNA, the CDR3 is TGTGCCAGCAGCTCCCCGGGGGTAAAGGATGACAATGAGCAGTTCTTC.

This clone was detected a few times. The V and J genes are TRBV30 and TRBJ1-2; D perhaps matches TRBD1 (6 bases). V was clipped by 4 bases and J by 8 bases, with 17 bases between them. CDR1 and CDR2 (germline): GTSNPN, SVGIG (reference sequence). The CDR3 loop spans 13 amino acids. The CDR3 region is CAWIHQGPRGYTF. The CDR3 DNA reads TGTGCCTGGATACATCAGGGGCCTAGGGGCTACACCTTC.

This chain uses TRBV4-1 with TRBJ1-2; possibly TRBD1 for D (5 bases). This CDR3 spans 11 amino acids. CDR1 is MGHRA, CDR2 YSYEKL, per germline. V lost 4 bases and J lost 5, with 5 bases in between. The chain's CDR3 is CASSPGYGYTF. The DNA for the CDR3 is TGCGCCAGCAGCCCAGGGTATGGCTACACCTTC.

The chain uses TRBV19 and TRBJ1-5, with D possibly being TRBD1 (5 bases). The germline gives CDR1 LNHDA, CDR2 SQIVND (reference sequence). CDR3 size: 15 residues. The V and J ends lost 7 bases and 0 bases respectively, with 13 bases between them. The CDR3 region is CASTRDFYSNQPQHF. CDR3 coding DNA: TGTGCCAGTACCCGGGACTTTTATAGCAATCAGCCCCAGCATTTT.

J is TRBJ2-5 and V is TRBV19, with a tentative D call TRBD2 (5 bases). Germline V gives CDR1 LNHDA, CDR2 SQIVND (reference sequence). The V gene lost 1 base and the J gene lost 5 bases, with 8 bases spanning the gap. This CDR3 has 13 amino acids. CDR3 nucleotides: TGTGCCAGTAGTATAGGGCCGGGGGAGACCCAGTACTTC. Its translation: CASSIGPGETQYF.

By frequency in the sample, this clone is medium-sized. The rearrangement joins TRBV4-1 to TRBJ2-7, with 9 bases identical to TRBD1. CDR1 is MGHRA, CDR2 YSYEKL, per germline. V lost 0 bases, J lost 3 bases, and 3 bases stayed unmatched. The CDR3 runs 15 residues. The DNA of the CDR3 is TGCGCCAGCAGCCAAGATGGGACAGGGAACTACGAGCAGTACTTC. Encoded protein: CASSQDGTGNYEQYF.

The rearrangement joins TRBV19 to TRBJ1-2; D might be TRBD1 (5 bases). Deletions cut 10 bases from V and 4 bases from J, with 22 bases between. This CDR3 region has 15 residues. Per germline, CDR1 LNHDA and CDR2 SQIVND (reference sequence). The chain's CDR3 is CATRGWEDTFYGYTF. CDR3 bases: TGTGCCACTCGAGGATGGGAGGACACATTCTATGGCTACACCTTC.

The rearrangement links TRBV7-9 to TRBJ2-7, with D unclear. Germline-derived CDR1 and CDR2 are SEHNR and FQNEAQ (reference sequence). The V gene lost 5 bases and the J gene lost 0 bases, with 8 bases spanning the gap. CDR3 length: 13 amino acids. CDR3 DNA sequence: TGTGCCAGCAGCCCACAGAGCTCCTACGAGCAGTACTTC. Translating gives CASSPQSSYEQYF.

This chain connects TRBV25-1 to TRBJ2-3; 9 nucleotides match TRBD2. The V and J ends lost 5 bases and 3 bases, in that order; junction bases with no gene match: 9. Germline CDR1 is MGHDK and CDR2 is SYGVNS. This CDR3 spans 16 amino acids. As DNA, the CDR3 is TGTGCCAGCAGTCTGGGGGGGGGACTAGCTACAGATACGCAGTATTTT. Translated, it gives CASSLGGGLATDTQYF.

This rearrangement joins TRBV27 to TRBJ2-7; 7 nucleotides line up with TRBD1. The CDR3 runs 16 residues. Germline CDR1 is MNHEY and CDR2 is SMNVEV (reference sequence). The trim removed 2 bases at V and 4 bases at J, leaving 11 bases unmatched. CDR3: CASSLSHGDSSYEQYF. CDR3 nucleotides: TGTGCCAGCAGTTTAAGTCACGGGGACAGCTCTTACGAGCAGTACTTC.

This clone was seen a few times. The rearrangement joins TRBV29-1 to TRBJ1-1; D not resolved. V was pared by 3 bases and J by 2 bases, with 10 bases between. The V gene's germline CDR1 is SQVTM and CDR2 ANQGSEA. The CDR3 is 13 residues long. The CDR3 coding sequence is TGCAGCGTTGACTACACGGGTAACACTGAAGCTTTCTTT. Its translation: CSVDYTGNTEAFF. Looking up the rest from reference TRBV29-1 and TRBJ1-1 gives the full variable domain: SAVISQKPSRDICQRGTSLTIQCQVDSQVTMMFWYRQQPGQSLTLIATANQGSEATYESGFVIDKFPISRPNLTFSTLTVSNMSPEDSSIYLCSVDYTGNTEAFFGQGTRLTVV.

This chain connects TRBV6-1 to TRBJ2-5, with a possible D match to TRBD2 (6 bases). This CDR3 comprises 17 residues. The V end was cut by 1 base, the J end by 1 base, with 16 bases between. Germline CDR1 is MNHNS and CDR2 is SASEGT. The chain's CDR3 is CASSEGTLRGSQETQYF. The CDR3 DNA follows: TGTGCCAGCAGTGAAGGGACTCTACGGGGGTCCCAAGAGACCCAGTACTTC.